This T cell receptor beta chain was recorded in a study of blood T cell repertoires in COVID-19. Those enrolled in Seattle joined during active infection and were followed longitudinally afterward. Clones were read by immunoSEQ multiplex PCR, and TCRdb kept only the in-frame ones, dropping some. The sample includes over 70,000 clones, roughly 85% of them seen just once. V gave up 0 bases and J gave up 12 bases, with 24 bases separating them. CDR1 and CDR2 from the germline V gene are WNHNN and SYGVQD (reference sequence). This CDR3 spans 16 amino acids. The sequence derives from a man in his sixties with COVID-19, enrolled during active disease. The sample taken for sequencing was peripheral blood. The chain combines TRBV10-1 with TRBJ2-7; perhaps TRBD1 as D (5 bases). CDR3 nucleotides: TGCGCCAGCAGTGAGTCGGCAGGGCCGACCCCCACCTCACGGTACTTC. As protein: CASSESAGPTPTSRYF.